This T cell receptor (beta chain) emerged from a study of T cell responses to AZD1222 COVID-19 vaccine (TCRdb year 2021). In terms of the full investigation: AZD1222 recipients whose second dose came at about 4 weeks and those whose second dose came at about 12 weeks were combined into one group, since spike-specific TCR depth and breadth did not differ between the two schedules. TCR sequencing covered roughly 230 trial participants: 200 to 220 given two doses of AZD1222 and 26 given two doses of MenACWY control vaccine. Enrollment into the trials was organized by age into subgroups of 18-55, 56-69 and 70-plus years, and those subgroups contained approximately 160, 26 and 62 TCR-sequenced participants, respectively.

The sample's time point label, decoded: baseline before first vaccination. Vaccinee samples came from UK trials COV001 and COV002, including a single-blind randomized controlled phase 2/3 trial of AZD1222 (ChAdOx1 nCoV-19) in healthy adults. For TCRbeta chain sequencing, PBMC samples were collected from trial participants at day 0 and at day 28 after the second dose. Notes on this clone: It lacks a known antigen. One base away there is no much larger clone; base qualities are not given.

Study-level results and caveats: After two AZD1222 doses, spike-specific TCR breadth and depth were significantly higher than at day 0 and than in MenACWY recipients. Participants were mostly white British and included more females than males, and it was suggested by the authors that clonal diversity may have been underestimated. Only six or seven AZD1222 recipients were SARS-CoV-2 seropositive at baseline, limiting conclusions about previously exposed vaccinees. In the small 56-69-year group, the increase in depth fell short of significance, most likely because of low power. CD4 TCRs associated with the vaccine covered the entire spike protein, and the dominant responses were in regions 160-218 and 743-854. Because no samples from the day 14 peak response were available, repertoires could be characterized only after the peak T cell response. Nearly half of unique spike-specific TCRs reportedly recognized epitopes outside regions mutated in the B.1.351 and B.1.1.7 variants.

The CDR3 regions of human TCRbeta chains were analyzed by immunosequencing. The authors' pipeline ran thus. Repertoire TCRs were matched against a reference library of SARS-CoV-2-specific TCRs generated with the MIRA antigen-specificity platform. Breadth was defined as the fraction of unique TCRs that were SARS-CoV-2-associated, and depth was defined as the fraction of total T cells that were SARS-CoV-2-associated. Each spike-specific TCR was assigned to its reactive spike region and to a CD4 or CD8 class using the MIRA data. Log10-transformed breadth and depth values were compared by one-way ANOVA with Sidak's multiple comparisons tests. What TCRdb holds here is the immuneACCESS table cut down to in-frame rearrangements. Part of the clones is not present; checked against another copy, under half of the missing clones reflect an unresolved V gene, and the others are unexplained. V, J and clone size are taken as reported in that table, and D and trimming were inferred from the DNA itself. Across this sample there are approximately 100,000 clones, with 85% to 90% seen only once. The ten most abundant clones make up more than 10% of the sample.

This receptor was taken from an adult in good health. Source: peripheral blood, taken on day 0 of AZD1222 vaccination.

CDR3 protein: CASSRGLGGYSYEQYF. The nucleotide sequence reads TGTGCCAGCAGCCGAGGTTTGGGCGGCTACTCCTACGAGCAGTACTTC. The chain uses TRBV3-1 (or the pseudogene TRBV3-2) and TRBJ2-7; the D gene lacks a confident call. From a lookup of the germline V gene (reference sequence), CDR1 and CDR2 are LGHDT and YNNKEL. Trimming removed 4 bases from V and 0 bases from J, leaving 16 bases between the germline ends. The CDR3 starts with the cysteine, ends with the phenylalanine, and has 16 residues. Just CDR3 DNA is preserved here, 48 bases in frame from base 1.